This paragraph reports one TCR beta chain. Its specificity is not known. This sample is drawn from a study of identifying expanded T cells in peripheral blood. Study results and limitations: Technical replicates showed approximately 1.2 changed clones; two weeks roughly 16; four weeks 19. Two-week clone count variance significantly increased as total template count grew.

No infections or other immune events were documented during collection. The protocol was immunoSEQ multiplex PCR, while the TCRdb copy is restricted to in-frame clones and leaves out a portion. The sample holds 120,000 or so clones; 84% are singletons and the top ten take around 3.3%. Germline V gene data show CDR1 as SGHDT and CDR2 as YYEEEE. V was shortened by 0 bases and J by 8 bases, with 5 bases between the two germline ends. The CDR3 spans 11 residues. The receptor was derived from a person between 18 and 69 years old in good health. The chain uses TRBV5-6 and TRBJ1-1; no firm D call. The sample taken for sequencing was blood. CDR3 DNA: TGTGCCAGCAGCTTGGGGGCCGAAGCTTTCTTT. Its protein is CASSLGAEAFF.